This is a list of T cell receptor beta chains from one sample in a study of OX40 agonist ivuxolimab in advanced cancers. Profiled with immunoSEQ multiplex PCR; TCRdb holds only in-frame clones, not every one. This table holds around 65,000 clones, around 89% found once. The sample consisted of CD4+ or CD8+ T cells sorted from blood, taken in a trial of the OX40 agonist ivuxolimab. All receptors come from an adult with an advanced solid tumor such as melanoma, head and neck, liver or kidney cancer. CDR3s include the opening cysteine and the closing phenylalanine or tryptophan. The order of the fields is CDR3 DNA, CDR3 protein, J gene, clone size, CDR3 length, V gene, D gene. A D gene is named only where the DNA matches it firmly. Clone size is given for some rows only: seen once, a few or many times, or a class if the clone is expanded.

cdr3_nt: TGTGCCAGTAGTATTCCCCGACAGGCCTCCGACACCGGGGAGCTGTTTTTT
cdr3_aa: CASSIPRQASDTGELFF
j_call: TRBJ2-2
clone_size: -
cdr3_length: 17
v_call: TRBV19
d_call: -

cdr3_nt: TGTGCCAGCAGTGTAGAGGTGTTTCGGGAGCAGTTCTTC
cdr3_aa: CASSVEVFREQFF
j_call: TRBJ2-1
clone_size: -
cdr3_length: 13
v_call: TRBV25-1
d_call: -

cdr3_nt: TGTGCCAGCAGGACGATCGGGAGGGCTAGCACAGATACGCAGTATTTT
cdr3_aa: CASRTIGRASTDTQYF
j_call: TRBJ2-3
clone_size: -
cdr3_length: 16
v_call: TRBV2
d_call: TRBD2

cdr3_nt: TGCAGTGCTAGAGATCTTAGTGAGCAGTTCTTC
cdr3_aa: CSARDLSEQFF
j_call: TRBJ2-1
clone_size: -
cdr3_length: 11
v_call: TRBV20-1
d_call: -

cdr3_nt: TGTGCCAGCTCACGTTTAGCGGGAGAGGACGAGCAGTACTTC
cdr3_aa: CASSRLAGEDEQYF
j_call: TRBJ2-7
clone_size: -
cdr3_length: 14
v_call: TRBV18
d_call: TRBD2

cdr3_nt: TGTGCCAGCAGTGAAGCGGGGGCGGGGAACACTGAAGCTTTCTTT
cdr3_aa: CASSEAGAGNTEAFF
j_call: TRBJ1-1
clone_size: -
cdr3_length: 15
v_call: TRBV6-1
d_call: -

cdr3_nt: TGTGCCAGCAGTTACGGCACTCCGATCAATGAGCAGTTCTTC
cdr3_aa: CASSYGTPINEQFF
j_call: TRBJ2-1
clone_size: once
cdr3_length: 14
v_call: TRBV6-5
d_call: -

cdr3_nt: TGTGCCAGCAGTTTAGGCGGGACAGGGGGCTATGGCTACACCTTC
cdr3_aa: CASSLGGTGGYGYTF
j_call: TRBJ1-2
clone_size: -
cdr3_length: 15
v_call: TRBV28
d_call: TRBD1

cdr3_nt: TGTGCCAGCTCACCACCAACAACCCTAGTCTCCTACGAGCAGTACTTC
cdr3_aa: CASSPPTTLVSYEQYF
j_call: TRBJ2-7
clone_size: -
cdr3_length: 16
v_call: TRBV18
d_call: -

cdr3_nt: TGTGCCAGCAGTGCTACGAGCGGGCCCTCCTACAATGAGCAGTTCTTC
cdr3_aa: CASSATSGPSYNEQFF
j_call: TRBJ2-1
clone_size: -
cdr3_length: 16
v_call: TRBV27
d_call: -

cdr3_nt: TGCGCCAGCAGCTTGGGCGGGAGCAATGAGCAGTTCTTC
cdr3_aa: CASSLGGSNEQFF
j_call: TRBJ2-1
clone_size: once
cdr3_length: 13
v_call: TRBV5-1
d_call: TRBD2

cdr3_nt: TGTGCCAGCAGTGACACCCTGACCGTCAACGTCCTGACTTTC
cdr3_aa: CASSDTLTVNVLTF
j_call: TRBJ2-6
clone_size: -
cdr3_length: 14
v_call: TRBV5-4
d_call: -

cdr3_nt: TGTGCCTCCACAGGGGCGCGGCGGGGTAATGAAAAACTGTTTTTT
cdr3_aa: CASTGARRGNEKLFF
j_call: TRBJ1-4
clone_size: -
cdr3_length: 15
v_call: TRBV30
d_call: TRBD1

cdr3_nt: TGCGCCAGCAGCCAAGCGGGACAGCCCAATGAACCCCAGCATTTT
cdr3_aa: CASSQAGQPNEPQHF
j_call: TRBJ1-5
clone_size: -
cdr3_length: 15
v_call: TRBV4-3
d_call: TRBD1

cdr3_nt: TGTGCCAGCCGAACCGGGACAGGGGCTTACCTTGGGCCCCAGCATTTT
cdr3_aa: CASRTGTGAYLGPQHF
j_call: TRBJ1-5
clone_size: once
cdr3_length: 16
v_call: TRBV28
d_call: TRBD1

cdr3_nt: TGTGCCAGCAGCCGATTCCGATATTACGAGCAGTACTTC
cdr3_aa: CASSRFRYYEQYF
j_call: TRBJ2-7
clone_size: -
cdr3_length: 13
v_call: TRBV11-3
d_call: -

cdr3_nt: TGTGCCAGCAGCGCATACAGGGGAGGGGGCTACACCTTC
cdr3_aa: CASSAYRGGGYTF
j_call: TRBJ1-2
clone_size: many
cdr3_length: 13
v_call: TRBV7-9
d_call: TRBD1

cdr3_nt: TGTGCCAGCGGGCATGGCTACGAGCAGTACTTC
cdr3_aa: CASGHGYEQYF
j_call: TRBJ2-7
clone_size: -
cdr3_length: 11
v_call: TRBV7-2
d_call: -

cdr3_nt: TGCGCCAGCAGCCCGTCCCCCCAGTCTGCGGCTAGAGGCGAGCAGTACTTC
cdr3_aa: CASSPSPQSAARGEQYF
j_call: TRBJ2-7
clone_size: once
cdr3_length: 17
v_call: TRBV5-1
d_call: -

cdr3_nt: TGTGCCAGTAACCTAGACAGGGCCTACACTGAAGCTTTCTTT
cdr3_aa: CASNLDRAYTEAFF
j_call: TRBJ1-1
clone_size: -
cdr3_length: 14
v_call: TRBV19
d_call: TRBD1

cdr3_nt: TGCGCCAGCAGCTTGGAGGGGAACGCTGAAGCTTTCTTT
cdr3_aa: CASSLEGNAEAFF
j_call: TRBJ1-1
clone_size: -
cdr3_length: 13
v_call: TRBV5-1
d_call: -

cdr3_nt: TGCAGCGTTTGGGACTCTACCGAGCAGTACTTC
cdr3_aa: CSVWDSTEQYF
j_call: TRBJ2-7
clone_size: -
cdr3_length: 11
v_call: TRBV29-1
d_call: -

cdr3_nt: TGTGCCAGTAGTTTTTCGCTGGGGCTAGCAGGCGGGAATGAGCAGTTCTTC
cdr3_aa: CASSFSLGLAGGNEQFF
j_call: TRBJ2-1
clone_size: -
cdr3_length: 17
v_call: TRBV19
d_call: -

cdr3_nt: TGTGCCAGCAGCTTAGAGGGACCTGAAAAACTGTTTTTT
cdr3_aa: CASSLEGPEKLFF
j_call: TRBJ1-4
clone_size: -
cdr3_length: 13
v_call: TRBV7-8
d_call: -

cdr3_nt: TGTGCCATCAATCCGGGTTCCGAGAACACCATATATTTT
cdr3_aa: CAINPGSENTIYF
j_call: TRBJ1-3
clone_size: -
cdr3_length: 13
v_call: TRBV10-3
d_call: -

cdr3_nt: TGTGCCAGCAGCTTGGGAGGACCCGAGCAGTACTTC
cdr3_aa: CASSLGGPEQYF
j_call: TRBJ2-7
clone_size: -
cdr3_length: 12
v_call: TRBV11-3
d_call: -

cdr3_nt: TGTGCCAGCACCTCGGGGGGGCGGGCCCAAGAGACCCAGTACTTC
cdr3_aa: CASTSGGRAQETQYF
j_call: TRBJ2-5
clone_size: -
cdr3_length: 15
v_call: TRBV5-4
d_call: TRBD2

cdr3_nt: TGTGCCAGCAGTTTACTAGTTTATCGTCCAGATACGCAGTATTTT
cdr3_aa: CASSLLVYRPDTQYF
j_call: TRBJ2-3
clone_size: -
cdr3_length: 15
v_call: TRBV5-8
d_call: -

cdr3_nt: TGTGCCAGCAGCTCAAATCGGGAAGCGCAGTATTTT
cdr3_aa: CASSSNREAQYF
j_call: TRBJ2-3
clone_size: few
cdr3_length: 12
v_call: TRBV7-6
d_call: -

cdr3_nt: TGTGCCAGCAGTTTCTCTCGGACAGGGGGGTCCGGGGAGCTGTTTTTT
cdr3_aa: CASSFSRTGGSGELFF
j_call: TRBJ2-2
clone_size: -
cdr3_length: 16
v_call: TRBV27
d_call: TRBD1

cdr3_nt: TGTGCCAGCAGTTTAGAGAGCAATCAGCCCCAGCATTTT
cdr3_aa: CASSLESNQPQHF
j_call: TRBJ1-5
clone_size: -
cdr3_length: 13
v_call: TRBV27
d_call: -

cdr3_nt: TGTGCCACCAGCAGAGCTAGGCGGGAGACCCAGTACTTC
cdr3_aa: CATSRARRETQYF
j_call: TRBJ2-5
clone_size: -
cdr3_length: 13
v_call: TRBV15
d_call: -

cdr3_nt: TGTGCCAGCTCATCACAAACGACAGGGGGCCCCTACGAGCAGTACTTC
cdr3_aa: CASSSQTTGGPYEQYF
j_call: TRBJ2-7
clone_size: -
cdr3_length: 16
v_call: TRBV18
d_call: TRBD1

cdr3_nt: TGTGCCAGCAGCAAAGCGCAAGATAACACCGGGGAGCTGTTTTTT
cdr3_aa: CASSKAQDNTGELFF
j_call: TRBJ2-2
clone_size: -
cdr3_length: 15
v_call: TRBV21-1
d_call: -

cdr3_nt: TGTGCCACCGGGATGGAAAAACTGTTTTTT
cdr3_aa: CATGMEKLFF
j_call: TRBJ1-4
clone_size: -
cdr3_length: 10
v_call: TRBV6-6
d_call: -

cdr3_nt: TGTGCCAGCAGCTATCCGGGTGGAGGCAATCAGCCCCAGCATTTT
cdr3_aa: CASSYPGGGNQPQHF
j_call: TRBJ1-5
clone_size: -
cdr3_length: 15
v_call: TRBV7-2
d_call: -

cdr3_nt: TGTGCCAGCAGTTTAAACTATGGCTACACCTTC
cdr3_aa: CASSLNYGYTF
j_call: TRBJ1-2
clone_size: -
cdr3_length: 11
v_call: TRBV6-6
d_call: -

cdr3_nt: TGTGCCAGCAGCTTAGCGTTTAGAGGACAGAGCACAGATACGCAGTATTTT
cdr3_aa: CASSLAFRGQSTDTQYF
j_call: TRBJ2-3
clone_size: -
cdr3_length: 17
v_call: TRBV7-9
d_call: -

cdr3_nt: TGTGCCAGCACCCGTGGCAATAACTATGGCTACACCTTC
cdr3_aa: CASTRGNNYGYTF
j_call: TRBJ1-2
clone_size: -
cdr3_length: 13
v_call: TRBV28
d_call: -

cdr3_nt: TGTGCCAGCAGTTTCCGACAGACACAAGAGACCCAGTACTTC
cdr3_aa: CASSFRQTQETQYF
j_call: TRBJ2-5
clone_size: -
cdr3_length: 14
v_call: TRBV6-6
d_call: -

cdr3_nt: TGTGCCAGCAGTTACTCGGGGACACTCGCCCCGTCTGAGCAGTACTTC
cdr3_aa: CASSYSGTLAPSEQYF
j_call: TRBJ2-7
clone_size: -
cdr3_length: 16
v_call: TRBV6-5
d_call: -

cdr3_nt: TGTGCTAGCAGCTTAGGAGCGTACCAAGAGACCCAGTACTTC
cdr3_aa: CASSLGAYQETQYF
j_call: TRBJ2-5
clone_size: once
cdr3_length: 14
v_call: TRBV7-7
d_call: -

cdr3_nt: TGTGCCAGCAGCTTAGTTGTGTTGGATACGCAGTATTTT
cdr3_aa: CASSLVVLDTQYF
j_call: TRBJ2-3
clone_size: -
cdr3_length: 13
v_call: TRBV7-8
d_call: -

cdr3_nt: TGTGCCAGCGAAGGCTATGGCTACACCTTC
cdr3_aa: CASEGYGYTF
j_call: TRBJ1-2
clone_size: -
cdr3_length: 10
v_call: TRBV28
d_call: -

cdr3_nt: TGTGCTAGCTCTCGGGGGACAACGAACACCGGGGAGCTGTTTTTT
cdr3_aa: CASSRGTTNTGELFF
j_call: TRBJ2-2
clone_size: -
cdr3_length: 15
v_call: TRBV4-2
d_call: -

cdr3_nt: TGTGCCATCAGCGCAGGGAGGGGGGAGACCCAGTACTTC
cdr3_aa: CAISAGRGETQYF
j_call: TRBJ2-5
clone_size: -
cdr3_length: 13
v_call: TRBV10-3
d_call: -